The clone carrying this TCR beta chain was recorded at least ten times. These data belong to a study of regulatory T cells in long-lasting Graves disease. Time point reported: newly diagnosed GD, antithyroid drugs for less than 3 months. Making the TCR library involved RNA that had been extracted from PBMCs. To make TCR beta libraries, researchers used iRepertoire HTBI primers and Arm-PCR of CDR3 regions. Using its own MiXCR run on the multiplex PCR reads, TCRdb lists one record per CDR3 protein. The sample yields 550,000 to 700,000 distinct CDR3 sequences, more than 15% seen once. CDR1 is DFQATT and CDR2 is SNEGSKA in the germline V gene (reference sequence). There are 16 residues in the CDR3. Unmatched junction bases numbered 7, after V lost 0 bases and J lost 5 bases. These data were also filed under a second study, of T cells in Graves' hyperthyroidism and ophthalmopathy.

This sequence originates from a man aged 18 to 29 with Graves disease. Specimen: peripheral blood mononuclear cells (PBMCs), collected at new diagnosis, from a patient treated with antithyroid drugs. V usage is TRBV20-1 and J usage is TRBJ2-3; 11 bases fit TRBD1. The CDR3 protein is CSARDPRGQGGDTQYF. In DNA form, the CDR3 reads TGCAGTGCTAGAGATCCGCGGGGACAGGGGGGAGATACGCAGTATTTT.